This T cell receptor (beta chain) was recorded in a study of human T cells and chemical hapten exposure. This CDR3 has 11 amino acids. CDR1 MNHEY and CDR2 SVGAGI come from the germline V gene. V was cut by 8 bases and J by 4 bases, with 6 bases left in between. Specified time point: patch test 3, about 24 weeks after DPC sensitization. Treatment defined: therapeutic diphenylcyclopropenone sensitization with weekly scalp DPC. TCRdb analysed the RACE reads with MiXCR anew, one entry per CDR3 protein. Among tens of thousands of distinct CDR3 sequences, 9.9% were seen once, and the ten largest hold roughly 17%.

Sequenced material: whole blood, taken in connection with sensitization to the hapten diphenylcyclopropenone (DPC). The gene calls are TRBV6-5 and TRBJ2-1, with a tentative D call TRBD1 (5 bases). The receptor's source is a middle-aged woman with alopecia areata. Some clones in this sample may be carry-over from other donors' samples. CDR3 coding DNA: TGTGCCAGCCGACAGTACAATGAGCAGTTCTTC. Amino acids: CASRQYNEQFF.